One sample yielded the 25 T cell receptor beta chains listed below, sequenced in a study of PD-1 blockade in classical Hodgkin lymphoma. Time point defined: cycle 4 day 1 (C4D1), after 6 weeks of nivolumab. Every patient relapsed after autologous stem cell transplantation, and brentuximab vedotin exposure varied. Only in-frame clones appear in the TCRdb table, and some are missing; sequencing was by immunoSEQ multiplex PCR. The sample carries 90,000 to 110,000 clones, roughly 90% recorded once. The starting material was peripheral blood mononuclear cells (PBMCs), obtained before the fourth cycle of nivolumab. The receptors were sampled from a human donor with classical Hodgkin lymphoma.

The V call is TRBV20-1, the J call TRBJ2-3, with D unresolved. Germline V gives CDR1 DFQATT, CDR2 SNEGSKA (reference sequence). Trimming shortened V by 3 bases and J by 3 bases, and 4 bases separated the two germline ends. The CDR3 runs 11 residues. The CDR3 coding sequence is TGCAGTGCTAGCCGGACAGATACGCAGTATTTT. Translating it yields CSASRTDTQYF.

The CDR3 region is CASSWGQGPYEQYF. In nucleotides, the CDR3 is TGTGCCAGCAGTTGGGGACAGGGGCCCTACGAGCAGTACTTC. V is TRBV6-5 and J is TRBJ2-7; 10 bases map to TRBD1. V lost 4 bases to trimming and J lost 2 bases; unmatched junction nucleotides: 2. Germline V gene data show CDR1 as MNHEY and CDR2 as SVGAGI. The CDR3 is 14 residues long.

The chain joins TRBV21-1 to TRBJ1-3. TRBV21-1 is a pseudogene. The CDR3 sequence is 11 residues long. The CDR3 sequence: CAGPLWKHHIF. CDR3 nucleotide sequence: TGTGCCGGTCCCCTCTGGAAACACCATATATTT.

The chain employs TRBV5-4 and TRBJ2-7, with no clear D. The germline V gene has CDR1 SGHNT and CDR2 YYREEE (reference sequence). The CDR3 runs to 14 residues. The V gene lost 0 bases and the J gene lost 0 bases, with 7 bases spanning the gap. As DNA, the CDR3 is TGTGCCAGCAGCTTGGATTGGGGCTCCTACGAGCAGTACTTC. Its protein is CASSLDWGSYEQYF.

This clone has a single count. This chain uses TRBV6-1 with TRBJ1-1; D may be TRBD1 (5 bases). Trimming cost V 6 bases and J 11 bases, with 13 bases left between them. Looked up from germline, CDR1 is MNHNS and CDR2 is SASEGT. The CDR3 contains 11 residues. In nucleotides, the CDR3 is TGTGCCAGCAGGGCCCCCGGGGGTGCTTTCTTT. This translates into CASRAPGGAFF.

The chain uses TRBV28 and TRBJ2-3; D might be TRBD1 or TRBD2, each matching 5 bases. V shed 5 bases and J shed 4 bases, with 13 bases lying between them. CDR1 and CDR2 from the germline V gene are MDHEN and SYDVKM. The CDR3 is made up of 14 amino acids. The CDR3 sequence: CASSLTGPPDTQYF. The CDR3 region has the DNA TGTGCCAGCAGTCTCACGGGGCCCCCAGATACGCAGTATTTT.

This sequence joins TRBV2 and TRBJ1-1; D is undetermined. This CDR3 spans 14 amino acids. Trimming cost V 2 bases and J 0 bases, with 7 bases left between them. The V gene's germline CDR1 is SNHLY and CDR2 FYNNEI. Written as DNA, the CDR3 is TGTGCCAGCAGTGAATCGTCGATGAACACTGAAGCTTTCTTT. It specifies CASSESSMNTEAFF.

This CDR3 is CATSGSQGTSGRRAYEQYF. Here the CDR3 DNA reads TGTGCCACCAGCGGATCACAGGGGACTAGCGGGAGGAGGGCCTACGAGCAGTACTTC. This chain links TRBV15 with TRBJ2-7; 15 bases are shared with TRBD2. From germline, CDR1 is LNHNV and CDR2 YYDKDF (reference sequence). CDR3 size: 19 residues. V lost 5 bases, J lost 2 bases, and 13 bases stayed unmatched. The full variable domain, with the rest looked up from reference TRBV15 and TRBJ2-7, is DAMVIQNPRYQVTQFGKPVTLSCSQTLNHNVMYWYQQKSSQAPKLLFHYYDKDFNNEADTPDNFQSRRPNTSFCFLDIRSPGLGDTAMYLCATSGSQGTSGRRAYEQYFGPGTRLTVT.

V and J are TRBV19 and TRBJ1-1, with a weak D call TRBD1 (5 bases). CDR3 size: 14 residues. Germline lookup yields CDR1 LNHDA and CDR2 SQIVND (reference sequence). V was trimmed by 3 bases and J by 4 bases, leaving 12 bases between them. CDR3: CASSMGGTSTEAFF. In DNA form, the CDR3 reads TGTGCCAGTAGTATGGGGGGAACTTCCACTGAAGCTTTCTTT.

This chain connects TRBV2 to TRBJ1-5, with 7 nucleotides matching TRBD1. Germline values: CDR1 SNHLY, CDR2 FYNNEI. Trimming removed 3 bases from V and 0 bases from J; junction bases left unmatched: 5. The CDR3 contains 16 residues. CDR3 nucleotide sequence: TGTGCCAGCAGTGAGGACAGGATAGATAGCAATCAGCCCCAGCATTTT. Protein: CASSEDRIDSNQPQHF.

CDR3 nucleotide sequence: TGTGCCTTGAATCCCGGGACTAACAATTCACCCCTCCACTTT. Protein: CALNPGTNNSPLHF. This sequence joins TRBV30 and TRBJ1-6, with D perhaps matching TRBD1 (5 bases). Germline V gene data show CDR1 as GTSNPN and CDR2 as SVGIG (reference sequence). This CDR3 has 14 amino acids. V shed 7 bases and J shed 7 bases, with 17 bases lying between them.

The chain is built from TRBV7-2 and TRBJ1-3; D not resolved. Germline loops: CDR1 SGHTA, CDR2 FQGNSA. V was clipped by 9 bases and J by 0 bases, with 18 bases between them. The CDR3 is made up of 16 amino acids. CDR3 in DNA: TGTGCCAGTACGCGGGCGCCCCAGGCCTCTGGAAACACCATATATTTT. Translated, it gives CASTRAPQASGNTIYF.

The V and J genes are TRBV28 and TRBJ2-7; D is unclear. The CDR3 length is 12 residues. Germline V CDR1 and CDR2: MDHEN, SYDVKM. Trimming cost V 4 bases and J 6 bases, with 10 bases left between them. CDR3 sequence reads: CASSSVTVEQYF. CDR3 bases: TGTGCCAGCAGTTCCGTAACAGTCGAGCAGTACTTC. Supplemented by reference TRBV28 and TRBJ2-7, the full variable domain reads DVKVTQSSRYLVKRTGEKVFLECVQDMDHENMFWYRQDPGLGLRLIYFSYDVKMKEKGDIPEGYSVSREKKERFSLILESASTNQTSMYLCASSSVTVEQYFGPGTRLTVT.

This clone was found once. The chain couples TRBV6-5 to TRBJ2-1, with TRBD2 matching 16 bases. The CDR3 loop spans 15 amino acids. The germline V gene encodes CDR1 MNHEY and CDR2 SVGAGI. V lost 6 bases, J lost 9 bases, and 5 bases stayed unmatched. The CDR3 loop is CASSKGTSGRVEQFF. The CDR3, as DNA: TGTGCCAGCAGCAAAGGGACTAGCGGGAGGGTTGAGCAGTTCTTC.

The chain joins TRBV19 to TRBJ2-1; TRBD2 agrees at 11 bases. Trimming removed 4 bases from V and 5 bases from J; junction bases left unmatched: 7. The CDR3 has 16 amino acids. CDR1 is LNHDA and CDR2 is SQIVND in the germline V gene (reference sequence). The CDR3: CASSKRTSGFDNEQFF. The CDR3 DNA reads TGTGCCAGTAGTAAAAGGACTAGCGGGTTTGACAATGAGCAGTTCTTC.

The chain couples TRBV7-9 to TRBJ2-5; D unclear. V lost 1 base and J lost 4, with 7 bases in between. The CDR3 has 13 amino acids. CDR1 and CDR2 (germline): SEHNR, FQNEAQ (reference sequence). CDR3: CASSLGAGETQYF. Here the CDR3 DNA reads TGTGCCAGCAGCTTAGGGGCCGGAGAGACCCAGTACTTC.

J is TRBJ1-1 and V is TRBV20-1; D remains unclear. There are 11 residues in the CDR3. Germline values: CDR1 DFQATT, CDR2 SNEGSKA (reference sequence). Trimming took 3 bases from V and 4 from J, leaving 6 bases between them. CDR3 region: CSASSGTEAFF. In DNA, the CDR3 is TGCAGTGCTAGTTCCGGCACTGAAGCTTTCTTT.

This clone showed up just once. This rearrangement joins TRBV13 to TRBJ2-7; D not certain. This CDR3 comprises 16 residues. V lost 4 bases and J lost 0, with 16 bases in between. Germline assignment: CDR1 PRHDT and CDR2 FYEKMQ (reference sequence). The CDR3 DNA reads as TGTGCCAGCAGCTCCTTGGACCGCAGAAGCTCCTACGAGCAGTACTTC. This encodes CASSSLDRRSSYEQYF.

The chain carries TRBV5-1 and TRBJ2-1; unclear D gene. The CDR3 is 12 residues long. From germline, CDR1 is SGHRS and CDR2 YFSETQ. V was clipped by 4 bases and J by 2 bases, with 4 bases between them. The CDR3, as DNA: TGCGCCAGCAGCGGTACCTACAATGAGCAGTTCTTC. It yields the protein CASSGTYNEQFF.

The chain recombines TRBV27 with TRBJ1-1; the D is unclear. There are 14 residues in the CDR3. The ends were cut back, 5 bases at V and 1 base at J, with 11 bases in the middle. Looked up from germline, CDR1 is MNHEY and CDR2 is SMNVEV (reference sequence). CDR3 sequence reads: CASSKQSTNTEAFF. CDR3 bases: TGTGCCAGCAGTAAACAATCTACGAACACTGAAGCTTTCTTT.

The chain couples TRBV10-3 to TRBJ2-3; 8 bases match TRBD1. Looked up from germline, CDR1 is ENHRY and CDR2 is SYGVKD. Losses at the gene ends were 1 base for V and 3 bases for J; bases not matched to a gene: 3. The CDR3 is 15 amino acids. The CDR3 reads CAISELGQVTDTQYF. The DNA of the CDR3 is TGTGCCATCAGTGAGTTGGGACAGGTAACAGATACGCAGTATTTT.

The rearrangement joins TRBV27 to TRBJ2-3, with D perhaps matching TRBD2 (6 bases). Germline CDR1 is MNHEY and CDR2 is SMNVEV (reference sequence). The CDR3 is 17 amino acids. The germline V and J ends were trimmed by 4 bases and 4 bases, with 21 bases remaining between them. The CDR3 DNA follows: TGTGCCAGCAGTTCTCATGGGACTTTCGCCGCTCCAGATACGCAGTATTTT. It is translated as CASSSHGTFAAPDTQYF.

The rearrangement joins TRBV6-6 to TRBJ1-1; possible D gene TRBD1, 6 bases. Germline values: CDR1 MNHNY, CDR2 SVGAGI (reference sequence). The V gene lost 6 bases and the J gene lost 1 base, with 15 bases spanning the gap. This CDR3 contains 15 residues. The CDR3 DNA is TGTGCCAGCAGAATCGGACAGACCAGGAACACTGAAGCTTTCTTT. Encoded protein: CASRIGQTRNTEAFF.

The table lists this clone with a count of one. This sequence joins TRBV19 and TRBJ2-1; 7 bases are shared with TRBD2. CDR3 length: 14 amino acids. The J segment lost 9 bases and the V segment lost 3 bases, leaving 8 bases of the junction unmatched. Germline V lookup: CDR1 LNHDA, CDR2 SQIVND (reference sequence). The CDR3 DNA follows: TGTGCCAGTAGTATGCCAAGCGGGATCTTTGAGCAGTTCTTC. Protein product: CASSMPSGIFEQFF.

The chain links TRBV28 to TRBJ2-7; tentatively, D is TRBD2 (6 bases). CDR1 is MDHEN, CDR2 SYDVKM, per germline. The CDR3 contains 14 residues. Trimming took 10 bases from V and 0 from J, leaving 16 bases between them. The CDR3 coding sequence is TGTGCCACCTGCGGGGCAGGGAGCTCCTACGAGCAGTACTTC. Translated, it gives CATCGAGSSYEQYF.